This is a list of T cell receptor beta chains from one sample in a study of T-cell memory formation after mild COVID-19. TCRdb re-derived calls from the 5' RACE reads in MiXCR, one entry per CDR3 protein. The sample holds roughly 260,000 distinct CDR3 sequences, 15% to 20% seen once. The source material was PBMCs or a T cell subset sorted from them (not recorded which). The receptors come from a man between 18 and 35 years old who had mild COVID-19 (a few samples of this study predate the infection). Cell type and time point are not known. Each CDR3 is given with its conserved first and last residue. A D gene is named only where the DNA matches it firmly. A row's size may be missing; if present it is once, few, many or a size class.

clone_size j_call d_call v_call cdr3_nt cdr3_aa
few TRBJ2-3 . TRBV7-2 TGTGCCAGCAGCAGGGACTTCACAGATACGCAGTATTTT CASSRDFTDTQYF
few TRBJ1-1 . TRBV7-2 TGTGCCAGCAGCTGGGACAACACTGAAGCTTTCTTT CASSWDNTEAFF
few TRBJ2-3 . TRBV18 TGTGCCAGCTTGTACTCGGGGATGGCAGATACGCAGTATTTT CASLYSGMADTQYF
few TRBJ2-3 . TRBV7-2 TGTGCCAGCAGCTTAGCGGGACCTCAGGATACGCAGTATTTT CASSLAGPQDTQYF
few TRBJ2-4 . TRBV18 TGTGCCAGCTCACCACTGGGACAAGGGTTTTCCAACATTCAGTACTTC CASSPLGQGFSNIQYF
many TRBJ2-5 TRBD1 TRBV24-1 TGTGCCACCAGTGAAGGACAGGGGCAAGAGACCCAGTACTTC CATSEGQGQETQYF
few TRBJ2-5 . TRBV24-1 TGTGCCACCAGTGATCCCAGGGTCGGGGAGACCCAGTACTTC CATSDPRVGETQYF
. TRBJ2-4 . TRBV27 TGTGCCAGCAGTCCCCGACAGCGAAACATTCAGTACTTC CASSPRQRNIQYF
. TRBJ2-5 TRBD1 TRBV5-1 TGCGCCAGCAGCTCGCTCGGGACAGACCAAGAGACCCAGTACTTC CASSSLGTDQETQYF
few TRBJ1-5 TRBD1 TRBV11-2 TGTGCCAGCAGTCAGTTAATGGGCGGAACAGGGGATCAGCCCCAGCATTTT CASSQLMGGTGDQPQHF
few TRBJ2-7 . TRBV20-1 TGCAGTGCTGGGCCGGCAGGCTACGAGCAGTACTTC CSAGPAGYEQYF
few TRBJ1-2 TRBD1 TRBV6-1 TGTGCCAGCAGCCCCGACAGGGCGGGGAACTATGGCTACACCTTC CASSPDRAGNYGYTF
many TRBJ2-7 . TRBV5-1 TGCGCCAGCAGCTTGGGTCCCGGGACAACCTACGAGCAGTACTTC CASSLGPGTTYEQYF
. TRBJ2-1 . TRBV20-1 TGCAGTGCTTACGCCACCGGAGCTGGCAATGAGCAGTTCTTC CSAYATGAGNEQFF
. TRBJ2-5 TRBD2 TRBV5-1 TGCGCCAGCAGCTCCGGGACTAGCGGTGAAGAGACCCAGTACTTC CASSSGTSGEETQYF
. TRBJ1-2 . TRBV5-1 TGCGCCAGCAGCTTGAATGACAGGTCATCTGGGTATGGCTACACCTTC CASSLNDRSSGYGYTF
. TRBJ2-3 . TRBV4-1 TGCGCCAGCAGCCAAGTTTCCAGGTTAGGTACGCAGTATTTT CASSQVSRLGTQYF
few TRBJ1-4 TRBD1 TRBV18 TGTGCCAGCTCACCGTCCGACAGGGGGTTTGAAAAACTGTTTTTT CASSPSDRGFEKLFF
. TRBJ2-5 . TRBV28 TGTGCCAGCAGTTTTGCGGACAGAGAGACCCAGTACTTC CASSFADRETQYF
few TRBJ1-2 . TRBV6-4 TGTGCCAGCAGTGACTCGGCAGGATATGGCTACACCTTC CASSDSAGYGYTF
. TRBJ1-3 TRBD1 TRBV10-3 TGTGCCACCGGGGACAGCCGCTCTGGAAACACCATATATTTT CATGDSRSGNTIYF
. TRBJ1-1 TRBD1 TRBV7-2 TGTGCCAGCAGCACGGGACAGGGGGCGTCCACTGAAGCTTTCTTT CASSTGQGASTEAFF